The rows below give T cell receptor beta chains drawn from one sample of a study of vaccination effects on CD4 cells after COVID-19. No antigens are known for them. The repertoire was sequenced with immunoSEQ multiplex PCR; TCRdb's copy has only in-frame clones and lacks some. The sample has about 66,000 clones; about 80% are singletons. Sequenced material: CD4+ T cells from PBMCs cultured with HCoV-OC43 spike peptides, taken after COVID-19 vaccination. Receptor source: a human donor who received a COVID-19 vaccine. CDR3s include the opening cysteine and the closing phenylalanine or tryptophan. The D gene is left open where the match is weak. Size values are once, few and many counts, or a class for expanded clones, and some rows have none.

j_gene | d_gene | v_gene | abundance | CDR3aa | CDR3nt
TRBJ2-5 | TRBD2 | TRBV5-1 | . | CASSFAGGKETQYF | TGCGCCAGCAGCTTTGCGGGGGGAAAAGAGACCCAGTACTTC
TRBJ2-3 | TRBD1 | TRBV6-4 | . | CASSARQGGGTDTQYF | TGTGCCAGCAGTGCCCGACAGGGCGGAGGTACAGATACGCAGTATTTT
TRBJ2-3 | . | TRBV7-3 | . | CASSLGWGSTDTQYF | TGTGCCAGCAGCCTCGGGTGGGGCAGCACAGATACGCAGTATTTT
TRBJ1-5 | TRBD1 | TRBV6-5 | . | CASNPGGFSNQPQHF | TGTGCCAGCAATCCAGGGGGCTTTAGCAATCAGCCCCAGCATTTT
TRBJ1-2 | TRBD1 | TRBV5-1 | . | CASSYGLQGEGYTF | TGCGCCAGCAGCTACGGGTTACAGGGGGAGGGCTACACCTTC
TRBJ2-1 | TRBD1 | TRBV5-6 | . | CASSPGQGASNEQFF | TGTGCCAGCAGCCCAGGACAGGGGGCCTCAAATGAGCAGTTCTTC
TRBJ1-1 | . | TRBV10-3 | . | CAISESGGYTEAFF | TGTGCCATCAGTGAGTCCGGGGGGTACACTGAAGCTTTCTTT
TRBJ2-5 | . | TRBV7-2 | . | CASSDTRGRETQYF | TGTGCCAGCAGCGATACCCGGGGAAGGGAGACCCAGTACTTC
TRBJ1-6 | . | TRBV28 | . | CASWHVNSPLHF | TGTGCCTCTTGGCACGTAAATTCACCCCTCCACTTT
TRBJ2-5 | TRBD2 | TRBV23-1 | . | CASSPGLGQPSEETQYF | TGCGCCAGCAGTCCGGGACTAGGCCAGCCAAGTGAAGAGACCCAGTACTTC
TRBJ1-1 | TRBD1 | TRBV18 | . | CASSPPEGVAGGKNTEAFF | TGTGCCAGCTCACCACCGGAGGGGGTTGCAGGGGGCAAAAACACTGAAGCTTTCTTT
TRBJ1-6 | . | TRBV7-2 | . | CASSLAMRTPLHF | TGTGCCAGCAGCTTAGCGATGAGGACACCCCTCCACTTT
TRBJ1-1 | . | TRBV5-1 | . | CASNFGGMNTEAFF | TGCGCCAGCAACTTTGGCGGCATGAACACTGAAGCTTTCTTT
TRBJ2-3 | . | TRBV12-5 | . | CASGQRSDTQYF | TGTGCTAGTGGTCAACGTTCAGATACGCAGTATTTT
TRBJ2-3 | . | TRBV5-5 | . | CASSGRTALPYSTDTQYF | TGTGCCAGCAGCGGCCGGACGGCGCTTCCCTATAGCACAGATACGCAGTATTTT
TRBJ2-5 | . | TRBV3-1/TRBV3-2 | . | CASSQVVETQYF | TGTGCCAGCAGCCAAGTTGTGGAGACCCAGTACTTC
TRBJ2-3 | . | TRBV2 | . | CASKGYTDTQYF | TGTGCCAGCAAGGGGTACACAGATACGCAGTATTTT
TRBJ1-1 | . | TRBV19 | . | CASWDGRSGGAGTEAFF | TGTGCCAGTTGGGATGGGAGATCGGGGGGCGCCGGCACTGAAGCTTTCTTT
TRBJ2-5 | TRBD2 | TRBV3-1/TRBV3-2 | . | CASSQDRGGGAVETQYF | TGTGCCAGCAGCCAAGACAGGGGCGGGGGGGCAGTCGAGACCCAGTACTTC
TRBJ1-1 | . | TRBV4-1 | . | CASSQVIGKGLLAFF | TGCGCCAGCAGCCAAGTAATCGGAAAGGGGCTTCTAGCTTTCTTT
TRBJ1-2 | TRBD1 | TRBV5-1 | . | CASSPGTGGRYGYTF | TGCGCCAGCAGCCCGGGGACAGGGGGCCGCTATGGCTACACCTTC
TRBJ2-5 | . | TRBV5-1 | . | CASSLDAGAETQYF | TGCGCCAGCAGCTTGGATGCGGGGGCAGAGACCCAGTACTTC
TRBJ1-5 | TRBD1 | TRBV24-1 | few | CAVRGENQPQHF | TGTGCCGTCAGGGGGGAGAATCAGCCCCAGCATTTT
TRBJ1-5 | . | TRBV3-1/TRBV3-2 | . | CASSRRGYSNQPQHF | TGTGCCAGCAGCCGCCGGGGATATAGCAATCAGCCCCAGCATTTT
TRBJ1-1 | . | TRBV25-1 | . | CASSGSTTEVFF | TGTGCCAGCAGTGGGTCCACAACGGAGGTTTTCTTT
TRBJ2-2 | . | TRBV18 | . | CASSPDTGELFF | TGTGCCAGCTCACCGGACACCGGGGAGCTGTTTTTT
TRBJ2-5 | . | TRBV18 | . | CASSPQGETQYF | TGTGCCAGCTCACCACAGGGGGAGACCCAGTACTTC
TRBJ1-1 | . | TRBV5-8 | . | CASSPLQGRAEAFF | TGTGCCAGCAGCCCCCTACAGGGAAGGGCTGAAGCTTTCTTT
TRBJ2-2 | TRBD2 | TRBV5-8 | few | CASSLGLAGPLTLFF | TGTGCCAGCAGCTTAGGACTAGCGGGCCCGTTGACACTGTTTTTT
TRBJ2-3 | . | TRBV5-1 | few | CASSFRASTDTQYF | TGCGCCAGCAGCTTCCGGGCCAGCACAGATACGCAGTATTTT
TRBJ1-3 | . | TRBV7-9 | . | CASSLVENTIYF | TGTGCCAGCAGCTTAGTGGAAAACACCATATATTTT
TRBJ2-2 | TRBD2 | TRBV18 | . | CASSPSAGGNTGELFF | TGTGCCAGCTCACCATCCGCGGGGGGAAACACCGGGGAGCTGTTTTTT
TRBJ1-2 | . | TRBV5-6 | few | CASSLQGPQNYGYTF | TGTGCCAGCAGCTTGCAGGGCCCACAAAACTATGGCTACACCTTC
TRBJ1-2 | . | TRBV6-5 | . | CASSYRGRVDYGYTF | TGTGCCAGCAGTTACAGGGGCAGGGTTGACTATGGCTACACCTTC
TRBJ2-3 | . | TRBV6-5 | . | CASMSTGSTDTQYF | TGTGCCAGCATGTCGACAGGTAGCACAGATACGCAGTATTTT
TRBJ2-3 | . | TRBV10-2 | . | CASSESVGGTDTQYF | TGCGCCAGCAGTGAGTCGGTTGGCGGCACAGATACGCAGTATTTT
TRBJ2-1 | TRBD2 | TRBV5-5 | . | CASSLTSGYNEQFF | TGTGCCAGCAGCCTAACTAGCGGTTACAATGAGCAGTTCTTC
TRBJ1-6 | TRBD1 | TRBV19 | few | CAVKGANYNSPLHF | TGTGCCGTTAAGGGGGCCAACTATAATTCACCCCTCCACTTT
TRBJ1-6 | . | TRBV5-1 | few | CASSPRDLGSPLHF | TGCGCCAGCAGCCCCCGGGACCTTGGTTCACCCCTCCACTTT
TRBJ1-6 | . | TRBV28 | . | CASSRGGSSYNSPLHF | TGTGCCAGCAGCCGGGGGGGAAGCTCCTATAATTCACCCCTCCACTTT
TRBJ2-1 | . | TRBV12-3/TRBV12-4 | . | CASAGSYNEQFF | TGTGCCAGCGCGGGGTCTTACAATGAGCAGTTCTTC
TRBJ1-1 | TRBD1 | TRBV18 | . | CASQQGVNTEAFF | TGTGCCAGCCAACAGGGGGTTAACACTGAAGCTTTCTTT
TRBJ2-3 | . | TRBV9 | few | CASSVASSTDTQYF | TGTGCCAGCAGCGTAGCTTCCTCCACAGATACGCAGTATTTT
TRBJ1-4 | . | TRBV5-1 | . | CASSLGPVGNEKLFF | TGCGCCAGCAGCTTGGGGCCAGTCGGTAATGAAAAACTGTTTTTT
TRBJ2-3 | . | TRBV5-4 | . | CASSLTASTDTQYF | TGTGCCAGCAGCTTAACGGCTAGCACAGATACGCAGTATTTT
TRBJ2-5 | . | TRBV19 | . | CASSITSAETQYF | TGTGCCAGTAGTATCACCAGCGCTGAGACCCAGTACTTC
TRBJ1-1 | . | TRBV28 | . | CASTRTFMNTEAFF | TGTGCCAGCACCCGGACCTTCATGAACACTGAAGCTTTCTTT
TRBJ1-5 | TRBD1 | TRBV18 | . | CASSPTGQGGNQPQHF | TGTGCCAGCTCACCGACGGGACAGGGCGGCAATCAGCCCCAGCATTTT
TRBJ2-1 | . | TRBV7-9 | . | CASSLAGRTNNEQFF | TGTGCCAGCAGCTTAGCCGGCAGAACCAACAATGAGCAGTTCTTC